There are a few counts of the clone carrying this TCR beta chain. Its cognate antigen is unknown. The data are from a study of T cell repertoires in cytomegalovirus infection. Looking at the study overall: Matching HLA type and CMV infection were both indicated by public TCR beta signatures. Study-wide results and limits: Clonotypes of TCR beta that were HLA-C-restricted and CMV-specific dominated the ex vivo response. Carriers of CMV and the relevant HLA type were discriminated by public TCR beta frequency.

From the reads, TCRdb called clonotypes with MiXCR, one entry per CDR3 protein. The sample shows about 100,000 distinct CDR3 sequences, about 22% of them seen only once. V shed 4 bases and J shed 0 bases, with 15 bases lying between them. The CDR3 loop spans 16 amino acids. Germline CDR1 reads SGHAT; CDR2 reads FQNNGV. The rearrangement links TRBV11-2 to TRBJ1-1; maybe TRBD1 (5 bases). The receptor was derived from a human donor in good health (CMV status not recorded). Some clones in this sample may be carry-over from other donors' samples. What was sequenced was CD8+ T cells from PBMCs. The CDR3 sequence: CASSSPRDHLNTEAFF. DNA for the CDR3: TGTGCCAGCAGCTCCCCTCGGGACCACCTGAACACTGAAGCTTTCTTT.